This T cell receptor beta chain derives from a study of T cells in Graves' hyperthyroidism and ophthalmopathy (dated by TCRdb to the late 2010s). Background on the whole study: Peripheral blood samples were taken at initial diagnosis, before any treatment was given. To identify distinguishing TCR V-J signatures, a discovery cohort of about 100 patients was used, comprising some 43 with Graves' ophthalmopathy and some 60 with stable Graves' hyperthyroidism. An independent validation cohort of some 18 hyperthyroidism patients and roughly 16 patients who later progressed to ophthalmopathy tested prospective prediction of ophthalmopathy. For training and testing, the approximately 97 patients in the discovery cohort were randomly divided in a 7:3 ratio. Thyroid tissue and blood T-cell repertoires from over 5 Graves' hyperthyroidism patients were also compared in the study. After blood sampling, hyperthyroidism patients were treated with methimazole at a starting dose of 30 mg daily, and ophthalmopathy patients were treated with high-dose intravenous methylprednisolone. The paper reports TCR Vbeta CDR3 sequencing of over 120 peripheral blood samples: some 44 ophthalmopathy, about 75 hyperthyroidism and approximately 17 progressor patients. Overall results and qualifications from the work: Most expanded thyroid clonotypes (frequency above 0.001) were also detected in blood, a finding suggesting that blood repertoires may reflect thyroid immune responses. Sample size was not statistically predetermined, and blinding of investigators to group allocation was not performed. In cross-validation, a model built on a 13 V-J signature told ophthalmopathy apart from stable hyperthyroidism with approximately 90% sensitivity and roughly 82% specificity, and in testing the same model reached 80%/75%. In validation, the model predicted progression to ophthalmopathy a median of approximately 6.3 months before onset, with approximately 68% sensitivity and 72.22% specificity.

This clonotype was seen repeatedly, ten times or more. There is no known antigen for this receptor. No per-base quality is available; no much larger clone lies one base away. Stable Graves' hyperthyroidism was defined as no progression to ophthalmopathy during 18 months of follow-up. Hyperthyroidism patients were newly diagnosed, with disease duration under 2 months, and aged 18 to 65 years. Any patient with an uncontrolled infection, another autoimmune disease, pregnancy or lactation was excluded. Diagnoses relied on clinical symptoms, serum thyroxine and TRAb, thyroid ultrasound and orbital computed tomography. PBMCs were separated from approximately 10 ml of fresh peripheral blood using Ficoll-Paque density gradient centrifugation. Trizol reagent was used to extract total RNA, and RNA quality was then checked on an Agilent 2100 Bioanalyzer. From the cysteine up to the phenylalanine, the CDR3 has a length of 12 residues. Only CDR3 DNA is held: 36 bases, read in frame from base 1. The germline V gene (reference sequence) specifies DFQATT as CDR1 and SNEGSKA as CDR2. V lost 6 bases and J lost 5 bases, and the count of bases not matched to a germline gene is 5.

Amplification of TCR beta CDR3 regions was carried out from RNA transcripts. The TCR CDR3 was subjected to a first round of RT-PCR using the HTBI primer set and the Qiagen OneStep RT-PCR kit. Libraries were constructed in a second round of multiplex PCR, after which size selection and purification were carried out. Libraries were sequenced paired-end with 100 bp reads on an Illumina HiSeq2000. Regarding the original processing steps: SOAPnuke was used to process the raw data, throwing out any read that contained adapters or uncalled bases, had a mean Phred below 15, or lacked an exact constant-primer or identifier match. High-quality paired reads were merged using COPE v1.2.5, and each unique nucleotide sequence was defined as a clonotype. MiTCR v1.1 was used to align clonotypes to the IMGT TRBV, TRBD and TRBJ reference segments. Analysis was restricted to V-J combinations with a frequency above 0.0001, which covered just over 98% of repertoires. The TCS score was defined as the ratio of F50 (clonal expansion) to E x V (chaos), calculated using BLOSUM62-based TCRdist between CDR3 peptides within each V-J. Welch's t-statistics and random forest reduced roughly 540 V-J features to some 14, which were used in a naive Bayes classifier (R e1071). TCRdb itself trimmed the public reads at Q25 with fastp, ran MiXCR and retained productive beta chains. Identical CDR3 proteins give one entry, which carries the most common genes and DNA. These V and J calls are TCRdb output, not the study's own analysis. The sample has about 210,000 distinct CDR3 sequences on record, roughly 18% of them singletons. The ten largest clones add up to 50% of the sample.

This receptor was taken from a man aged 50 or older with Graves' hyperthyroidism. The chain is encoded by TRBV20-1 joined to TRBJ2-7; 9 bases in the junction line up with TRBD2. Specimen: blood. In nucleotides, the sequence is TGCAGTGCGAAGCGGGAGGACCACGAGCAGTACTTC. Its protein reads: CSAKREDHEQYF.